This T cell receptor beta chain derives from a study of tumor-infiltrating lymphocytes in primary liver carcinoma (dated 2017 in TCRdb). Regarding the study in general: Between November 2015 and March 2016, several patients in China with histopathologically diagnosed primary liver carcinoma had surgical resection. Of the five patients, three men and two women aged 30 to 69 years, four had hepatocellular carcinoma and one had combined HCC and intrahepatic cholangiocarcinoma. Tumors of the five patients were stage T1-T3 N0M0 with maximum diameters of 4.2 to 10 cm. Roughly 3.5 to 7.5 million productive TCRbeta reads were obtained per sample, and no significant difference in read depth was found between tissue types. TCRbeta repertoire sequencing, expression microarrays and whole-exome sequencing were combined in the study across five regions of each liver tumor, with adjacent normal tissue and blood also included. A total of 35 or so specimens from 5 patients, comprising some 25 tumor regions, 5 adjacent noncancerous liver tissues and 5 peripheral blood samples, were covered by TCRbeta repertoire sequencing. High reproducibility was observed for the technical replicate repertoires, with mean shared-clone rates approximately 0.9 and correlation coefficients above 0.98. What the research found in general, with its limitations: Because sequencing covered only the TCR beta chain and unpaired alpha chains were not captured, true repertoire diversity is likely underestimated. Compared with blood, tumors had a significantly larger share of the repertoire taken up by the top 250 clones (p = 0.039). Since the samples were bulk and unsorted, there was no way to compare CD4+ and CD8+ T cell repertoires. With just four or five patients in the study, the authors point out that the findings should be validated in a larger study. Consistent with antigen-driven expansion, pairs of tumor regions showed higher repertoire overlap (mean around 36%) than either tumor-adjacent pairs (approximately 17%) or tumor-blood pairs (roughly 15%).

A constant-region primer and ProtoScript II reverse transcriptase were used to reverse-transcribe TCRbeta-specific cDNA from 500 ng total RNA. The TCRbeta libraries were prepared through three rounds of nested multiplex PCR following a slightly modified ARM-PCR procedure. Sample barcodes and Illumina adapters were added in a final 25-cycle PCR using Deep VentR polymerase. Amplicons of 200-500 bp were gel-purified with a QIAquick gel extraction kit before sequencing. An Illumina HiSeq 2500 was used to sequence the TCRbeta amplicons, generating 250-bp paired-end reads. From the authors' description of their analysis: Quality trimming of reads was performed with Trimmomatic v0.33, and paired reads were merged with FLASH v1.2.11 so that full CDR3 sequences could be recovered. MiGEC v1.2.1b assigned V, D and J germline segments to the rearranged TCRbeta sequences. Clonotype statistics, along with Shannon-Wiener diversity indices, were calculated using VDJtools v1.0.0. Except for diversity analysis, only each sample's 250 most abundant clonotypes were used in subsequent analyses to reduce sampling bias. TCRdb reprocessed the public reads (quality trimming at Q25 with fastp, clone calling with MiXCR) and kept in-frame beta chains. Under each unique CDR3 protein, matching rows form one entry showing the most common genes and DNA. The V and J calls reflect TCRdb's pipeline rather than the authors' work. The sample profile shows a few hundred thousand distinct CDR3 sequences; around 50% of them were found once. Of the sample, about a sixth falls within the top ten clones.

Concerning this clonotype: No cognate antigen has been identified for it. Base qualities are not at hand, and no much larger clone is one base apart.

Blood RNA was extracted from unsorted whole blood using TRIzol reagent, and germline DNA was obtained with the DNeasy Blood & Tissue kit. Patients had chronic HBV infection and were treatment-naive at sampling. Before surgery, approximately 4 milliliters of peripheral blood were drawn into K2EDTA tubes. The sequencing sample was made of peripheral blood. The origin of this receptor is a woman aged 25-40 years with primary liver carcinoma and hepatitis B virus infection.

The CDR3 reads as follows: CAINEENPSTDTQYF. The nucleotide sequence is TGTGCCATCAATGAAGAGAACCCTAGCACAGATACGCAGTATTTT. The rearrangement joined TRBV10-3 to TRBJ2-3, with the D gene not clear enough to name. From its cysteine to its phenylalanine, the CDR3 spans 15 amino acids. Only CDR3 DNA remains: 45 bases, in frame from the first base. The germline V gene yields ENHRY for CDR1 and SYGVKD for CDR2. V is shortened by 7 bases, J by 0 bases, and the region joining them spans 14 bases.